Each of the 26 T cell receptor beta chains below was sequenced from the same sample in a study of cytomegalovirus exposure and HLA in healthy donors. Both 60 Vbeta primers and 13 Jbeta primers went into the PCR. The protocol was immunoSEQ multiplex PCR, while the TCRdb copy is restricted to in-frame clones and leaves out a portion. The sample lists about 180,000 clones, about four fifths occurring once. Sequencing used PBMCs. These receptors originate from a woman aged 18-29 years in good health and CMV-seropositive.

This sequence joins TRBV5-4 and TRBJ1-2; D is ambiguous. Trimming removed 0 bases from V and 7 bases from J, with 10 bases in between. Germline lookup yields CDR1 SGHNT and CDR2 YYREEE (reference sequence). The CDR3 runs 13 residues. CDR3 DNA sequence: TGTGCCAGCAGCTTGGGCGGGGAGAGTGGCTACACCTTC. Translating gives CASSLGGESGYTF.

The V gene is TRBV19, the J gene TRBJ2-1; the D gene is possibly TRBD2 (5 bases). Germline CDR1 is LNHDA and CDR2 is SQIVND (reference sequence). Trimming pared 4 bases from V and 0 bases from J, leaving 13 bases between. This CDR3 has 16 residues. CDR3 in DNA: TGTGCCAGTAGTACTCCTGGGAGAAGCTCCTACAATGAGCAGTTCTTC. This codes for CASSTPGRSSYNEQFF.

V gene TRBV10-1 combines with J gene TRBJ2-1; 9 nucleotides align to TRBD2. Trimming at V came to 7 bases and at J to 7 bases, leaving 11 bases not matched to a gene. The germline V gene encodes CDR1 WNHNN and CDR2 SYGVQD (reference sequence). This CDR3 spans 15 amino acids. The CDR3 reads CASNSGLAGRNEQFF. CDR3 nucleotides: TGCGCCAGCAATTCGGGTCTAGCGGGGAGAAATGAGCAGTTCTTC.

The chain employs TRBV11-2 and TRBJ2-7, with 9 bases matching TRBD1. This CDR3 is 15 amino acids long. With 3 bases clipped from V and 7 bases from J, the junction kept 10 bases outside the gene matches. The germline gives CDR1 SGHAT, CDR2 FQNNGV. This CDR3 is CASSFVRDRDGEQYF. The CDR3, as DNA: TGTGCCAGCAGCTTTGTAAGGGACAGGGATGGGGAGCAGTACTTC. Looking up the rest from reference TRBV11-2 and TRBJ2-7 gives the full variable domain: EAGVAQSPRYKIIEKRQSVAFWCNPISGHATLYWYQQILGQGPKLLIQFQNNGVVDDSQLPKDRFSAERLKGVDSTLKIQPAKLEDSAVYLCASSFVRDRDGEQYFGPGTRLTVT.

The gene calls are TRBV6-5 and TRBJ1-5, with D uncertain. From germline, CDR1 is MNHEY and CDR2 SVGAGI. The CDR3 is made up of 13 amino acids. The V gene lost 4 bases and the J gene lost 5 bases, with 9 bases spanning the gap. CDR3 DNA: TGTGCCAGCAGTTTTCGGTTTGATCAGCCCCAGCATTTT. Amino acid sequence: CASSFRFDQPQHF.

V gene TRBV5-1 combines with J gene TRBJ1-2; 9 bases are shared with TRBD1. The CDR3 extends over 15 amino acids. The germline V gene has CDR1 SGHRS and CDR2 YFSETQ. J lost 6 bases, V lost 2 bases, and 8 bases had no gene match. The CDR3 DNA reads TGCGCCAGCAGCTTACAGGGGGCGCAGGACGATGGCTACACCTTC. It encodes CASSLQGAQDDGYTF.

Only a few counts were recorded for this clone. The chain employs TRBV2 and TRBJ2-3; 7 nucleotides align to TRBD1. Germline assignment: CDR1 SNHLY and CDR2 FYNNEI. V lost 7 bases, J lost 2 bases, and 9 bases stayed unmatched. This CDR3 is built from 15 residues. The CDR3 sequence: CASKEGAAITDTQYF. The DNA for the CDR3 is TGTGCCAGCAAAGAGGGGGCAGCGATCACAGATACGCAGTATTTT.

This clone was detected only a few times. The genes are TRBV5-4 and TRBJ1-5, with a tentative D call TRBD1 (5 bases). The germline V gene has CDR1 SGHNT and CDR2 YYREEE (reference sequence). Deletions cut 0 bases from V and 3 bases from J, with 7 bases between. The CDR3 length is 14 residues. The CDR3 region has the DNA TGTGCCAGCAGCTTGGTGGGGCTCAATCAGCCCCAGCATTTT. This codes for CASSLVGLNQPQHF. Looking up the rest from reference TRBV5-4 and TRBJ1-5 gives the full variable domain: ETGVTQSPTHLIKTRGQQVTLRCSSQSGHNTVSWYQQALGQGPQFIFQYYREEENGRGNFPPRFSGLQFPNYSSELNVNALELDDSALYLCASSLVGLNQPQHFGDGTRLSIL.

This clone turned up a few times. The CDR3 nucleotides read TGTGCCAGTAGTGTCCGGGACAGCAACACAGATACGCAGTATTTT. Protein: CASSVRDSNTDTQYF. V is TRBV19 and J is TRBJ2-3; 7 bases align to TRBD1. The CDR3 loop spans 15 amino acids. Germline V gives CDR1 LNHDA, CDR2 SQIVND (reference sequence). V lost 5 bases, J lost 2 bases, and 7 bases stayed unmatched.

The V gene is TRBV5-5, the J gene TRBJ1-2; 7 bases are a match to TRBD1. The V gene end was trimmed by 6 bases and the J gene end by 10 bases; junction bases not matched to a gene: 12. The CDR3 is 13 amino acids. Germline V gene data show CDR1 as SGHKS and CDR2 as YYEKEE (reference sequence). The CDR3 coding sequence is TGTGCCAGCAACCGACAGGGTGTCGAGAACTACACCTTC. Its protein product is CASNRQGVENYTF.

The rearrangement links TRBV11-2 to TRBJ1-5; D gene unclear. Trimming cost V 5 bases and J 6 bases, with 17 bases left between them. Germline CDR1 is SGHAT and CDR2 is FQNNGV. This CDR3 is 15 amino acids long. This chain's CDR3 is CASSHDGGIGQPQHF. DNA of the CDR3: TGTGCCAGCAGCCACGACGGAGGGATAGGTCAGCCCCAGCATTTT.

The chain has TRBV11-1 and TRBJ2-5; perhaps TRBD1 as D (5 bases). The germline V gene encodes CDR1 SGHAT and CDR2 FQDESV (reference sequence). V shed 2 bases and J shed 3 bases, with 13 bases lying between them. This CDR3 contains 15 residues. The CDR3 region is CASSLRSWGEETQYF. The CDR3 coding sequence is TGTGCCAGCAGCTTAAGGAGTTGGGGCGAAGAGACCCAGTACTTC.

The chain joins TRBV21-1 to TRBJ1-5; TRBD1 is taken as the D call from the table, unchecked against the DNA. TRBV21-1 is marked as a pseudogene. This CDR3 is 16 amino acids long. CDR3 in DNA: TGTGCCAGCAGCTTGAAAGACAGGACTAGCAATCAGCCCCAGCATTTT. The encoded protein is CASSLKDRTSNQPQHF.

A word on this clone: The junction does not match germline at one end; this may be a read error. The V and J genes are TRBV15 and TRBJ1-2, with 8 nucleotides matching TRBD1. Germline V CDR1 and CDR2: LNHNV, YYDKDF (reference sequence). There are 16 residues in the CDR3. This CDR3 is CTTADRTGQGSNGYTF. For the CDR3, the DNA is TGTACCACCGCCGACCGAACCGGACAGGGCTCGAATGGCTACACCTTC. Looking up the rest from reference TRBV15 and TRBJ1-2 gives the full variable domain: DAMVIQNPRYQVTQFGKPVTLSCSQTLNHNVMYWYQQKSSQAPKLLFHYYDKDFNNEADTPDNFQSRRPNTSFCFLDIRSPGLGDTAMYLCTTADRTGQGSNGYTFGSGTRLTVV.

This chain joins TRBV29-1 and TRBJ2-1, with 9 bases identical to TRBD2. Germline trimming cut 4 bases from V and 5 bases from J; bases unmatched to any gene: 3. The CDR3 has 13 residues. Germline CDR1 SQVTM, CDR2 ANQGSEA. The CDR3 region has the DNA TGCAGCGTTGTGCCTAGCGGGAACAATGAGCAGTTCTTC. This translates into CSVVPSGNNEQFF.

The gene calls are TRBV9 and TRBJ2-6; 9 positions agree with TRBD2. The CDR3 is made up of 19 amino acids. Germline V gene lookup returns CDR1 SGDLS and CDR2 YYNGEE. V gave up 0 bases and J gave up 4 bases; unmatched junction bases: 11. CDR3 sequence reads: CASSVAAGGHFAGANVLTF. DNA for the CDR3: TGTGCCAGCAGCGTAGCGGCGGGGGGGCACTTCGCGGGGGCCAACGTCCTGACTTTC.

The rearrangement links TRBV6-5 to TRBJ2-1; 9 positions agree with TRBD2. Germline-derived CDR1 and CDR2 are MNHEY and SVGAGI. The CDR3 spans 15 residues. Unmatched junction bases numbered 4, after V lost 2 bases and J lost 5 bases. In DNA form, the CDR3 reads TGTGCCAGCAGTTACGCGGCTAGCGGGGACAATGAGCAGTTCTTC. Protein: CASSYAASGDNEQFF.

This chain's CDR3 is CASSLQGNQPQHF. The CDR3 coding sequence is TGTGCCAGCTCACTTCAGGGAAATCAGCCCCAGCATTTT. J is TRBJ1-5 and V is TRBV18; tentative D call: TRBD1 (5 bases). Germline lookup yields CDR1 KGHSH and CDR2 LQKENI. Between the trimmed V and J ends, which lost 4 bases and 4 bases, there was a span of 8 bases. The CDR3 has 13 residues.

The chain joins TRBV6-5 to TRBJ1-5; D possibly corresponds to TRBD1 (6 bases). The CDR3 extends over 13 amino acids. The V gene's germline CDR1 is MNHEY and CDR2 SVGAGI. V was trimmed by 4 bases and J by 7 bases, leaving 11 bases between them. CDR3 nucleotides: TGTGCCAGCAGTTCCATAACAGGGCAGCCCCAGCATTTT. As protein: CASSSITGQPQHF.

This chain links TRBV29-1 with TRBJ2-7; no clear D gene. V was shortened by 0 bases and J by 0 bases, with 9 bases between the two germline ends. This CDR3 has 14 residues. Germline V gene lookup returns CDR1 SQVTM and CDR2 ANQGSEA. The CDR3 region is CSVEDVASSYEQYF. As DNA, the CDR3 is TGCAGCGTTGAAGATGTCGCCAGCTCCTACGAGCAGTACTTC.

V usage is TRBV7-8 and J usage is TRBJ2-7; D not certain. CDR1 and CDR2 (germline): SGHVS, FQNEAQ. Trimming shortened V by 3 bases and J by 3 bases, and 12 bases separated the two germline ends. CDR3 length: 14 residues. The CDR3, as DNA: TGTGCCAGCAGCTTCGGATTAAGAGGCTACGAGCAGTACTTC. Translation: CASSFGLRGYEQYF.

This clone was counted a single time. V usage is TRBV29-1 and J usage is TRBJ2-5; D is uncertain. The CDR3 length is 11 residues. Germline loops: CDR1 SQVTM, CDR2 ANQGSEA. The V and J ends lost 3 bases and 5 bases respectively, with 7 bases between them. CDR3 in DNA: TGCAGCGTTGACCTCCTGGAGACCCAGTACTTC. Translating gives CSVDLLETQYF.

This clone was seen only a few times. The V gene is TRBV14, the J gene TRBJ1-1, with a possible D match to TRBD1 (5 bases). Between the trimmed V and J ends, which lost 6 bases and 1 base, there was a span of 12 bases. This CDR3 has 14 amino acids. The germline CDR1 and CDR2 sequences are SGHDN and FVKESK. For the CDR3, the DNA is TGTGCCAGCAGTCTCATTGACAGGAACACTGAAGCTTTCTTT. It is translated as CASSLIDRNTEAFF.

This clone has a single count. The V and J genes are TRBV14 and TRBJ1-1; 7 bases line up with TRBD1. Germline values: CDR1 SGHDN, CDR2 FVKESK. V shed 4 bases, J shed 7 bases, and the junction held 6 bases outside the gene matches. The CDR3 loop spans 13 amino acids. The CDR3 is CASSPRRQGEAFF. Here the CDR3 DNA reads TGTGCCAGCAGCCCCCGAAGACAGGGTGAAGCTTTCTTT.

The genes are TRBV30 and TRBJ1-1; D ambiguous. Germline V lookup: CDR1 GTSNPN, CDR2 SVGIG (reference sequence). The V gene lost 1 base and the J gene lost 3 bases, with 9 bases spanning the gap. The CDR3 spans 13 residues. This chain's CDR3 is CAWSAGRHTEAFF. In DNA form, the CDR3 reads TGTGCCTGGAGTGCCGGGAGACACACTGAAGCTTTCTTT.

The chain couples TRBV6-4 to TRBJ2-3; TRBD2 agrees at 8 bases. CDR1 MRHNA and CDR2 SNTAGT come from the germline V gene. The length of the CDR3 is 15 residues. V dropped 3 bases and J dropped 1; count of bases not matched to a gene: 3. In DNA, the CDR3 is TGTGCCAGCAGTGAAAATAGCGGGGGCACAGATACGCAGTATTTT. Its protein is CASSENSGGTDTQYF.